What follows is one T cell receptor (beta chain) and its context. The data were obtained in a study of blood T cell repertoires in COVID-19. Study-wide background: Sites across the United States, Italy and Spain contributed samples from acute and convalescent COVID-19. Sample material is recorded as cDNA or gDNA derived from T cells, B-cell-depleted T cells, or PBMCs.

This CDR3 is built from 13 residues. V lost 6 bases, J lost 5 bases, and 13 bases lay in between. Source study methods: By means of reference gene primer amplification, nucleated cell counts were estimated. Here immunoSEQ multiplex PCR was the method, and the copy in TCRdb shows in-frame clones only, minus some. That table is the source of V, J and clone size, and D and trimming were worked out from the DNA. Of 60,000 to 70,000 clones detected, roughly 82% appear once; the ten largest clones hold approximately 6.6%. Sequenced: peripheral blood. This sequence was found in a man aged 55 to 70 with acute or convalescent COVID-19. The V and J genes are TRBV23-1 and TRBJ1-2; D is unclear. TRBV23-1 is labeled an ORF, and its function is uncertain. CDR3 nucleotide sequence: TGCGCCAGCAGCTTGCGGGCCGATTATGGCTACACCTTC. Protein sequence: CASSLRADYGYTF.